This TCR beta chain was obtained from a study of shared clonotypes between healthy human individuals. For the study at large: There were three CD4 naive, three CD4 memory, two CD8 naive and one CD8 memory plates per donor.

General observations from the study: Generation of non-shared clonotypes was less probable than generation of clonotypes shared by all four donors. Rarefaction indicated that sorted-subset sequencing remained incomplete although depth was large.

Naive CD8 populations comprised CD45RO-negative cells positively selected for CCR7, excluding terminally differentiated effector memory CD45RA+ cells. On this clone: The antigen is undetermined.

Germline V gene data show CDR1 as LGHNA and CDR2 as YNFKEQ. Trimming removed 0 bases at V and 4 bases at J, with 13 bases between. The CDR3 is 15 residues long. How the authors handled the data: Filtering differed for immunoSEQ, which gave only junction sequences without quality scores. Repertoires were generated with immunoSEQ multiplex PCR, while TCRdb's copy carries only in-frame clones and drops some. V and J calls and clone size follow that table, whereas D and trimming were derived from the DNA. This table holds more than 2 million clones, approximately 92% found once. The sequenced sample was naive CD8+ T cells from PBMCs. The sequence derives from a man between 18 and 35 years old in good health. Some clones in this sample may be carry-over from other donors' samples. V gene TRBV4-2 combines with J gene TRBJ2-7; D might be TRBD1 (6 bases). The DNA for the CDR3 is TGTGCCAGCAGCCAAGATTCGGACAGACTATACGAGCAGTACTTC. Amino acid sequence: CASSQDSDRLYEQYF.